This T cell receptor (beta chain) was documented in a study of beta chain features in type 1 diabetes. Regarding the study as a whole: It was among patients, rather than healthy donors, that naive, central memory and Treg TCRB repertoires appeared more similar. Type 1 diabetes patients showed a moderate but significant shortening of TCRB CDR3s in all four CD4+ subsets.

This clone appeared a few times. Its antigen is not identified. The V end lost 0 bases, the J end lost 6 bases, and 12 bases lay between the germline ends. The CDR3 loop spans 14 amino acids. Germline CDR1 and CDR2: GTSNPN and SVGIG (reference sequence). The entirety of the isolated RNA underwent reverse transcription, so expressed TCRB transcripts were sequenced. Repertoires were generated with immunoSEQ multiplex PCR, while TCRdb's copy carries only in-frame clones and drops some. This table has approximately 200,000 clones, 9.6% appearing once. The source material was naive CD4+ T cells from blood. The receptor was derived from a woman aged 18-29 years in good health. This chain joins TRBV30 and TRBJ2-1; D is perhaps TRBD2 (5 bases). As DNA, the CDR3 is TGTGCCTGGAGTGTACCATTCGGAGGCAATGAGCAGTTCTTC. Protein product: CAWSVPFGGNEQFF.